Listed below are T cell receptor beta chains from one sample, sequenced in a study of OX40 agonist ivuxolimab in advanced cancers. The data were produced by immunoSEQ multiplex PCR, yet TCRdb's version contains in-frame clones alone and is incomplete. The repertoire holds about 82,000 clones, with 75% to 90% as singletons. This specimen was CD4+ or CD8+ T cells sorted from blood, taken in a trial of the OX40 agonist ivuxolimab. The source is an adult with an advanced solid tumor such as melanoma, head and neck, liver or kidney cancer. Each CDR3 is given with its conserved first and last residue. D genes are given only for firm matches. The size field is filled for only some rows; it gives once, few, many or a size class.

d_call,v_call,j_call,clone_size,cdr3_aa,cdr3_nt
TRBD2,TRBV5-1,TRBJ2-6,.,CASSPRTSGLSGANVLTF,TGCGCCAGCAGCCCCCGGACTAGCGGTTTATCTGGGGCCAACGTCCTGACTTTC
.,TRBV7-9,TRBJ2-1,.,CASSFAYANEQFF,TGTGCCAGCAGCTTCGCCTACGCTAATGAGCAGTTCTTC
.,TRBV9,TRBJ2-5,.,CASSVRGGRETQYF,TGTGCCAGCAGCGTAAGAGGGGGACGGGAGACCCAGTACTTC
TRBD2,TRBV19,TRBJ2-7,once,CASSISGTSGTHEQYF,TGTGCCAGTAGTATCAGCGGGACTAGCGGGACCCACGAGCAGTACTTC
.,TRBV5-6,TRBJ2-2,.,CASSLTLVTGELFF,TGTGCCAGCAGCTTGACCTTGGTCACCGGGGAGCTGTTTTTT
.,TRBV9,TRBJ1-3,.,CASSGTLGGNTIYF,TGTGCCAGCAGCGGGACTTTGGGGGGAAACACCATATATTTT
.,TRBV7-2,TRBJ2-2,.,CASSLEANSNTGELFF,TGTGCCAGCAGCTTAGAAGCTAATTCGAACACCGGGGAGCTGTTTTTT
.,TRBV5-1,TRBJ2-3,.,CASSSRGVTDTQYF,TGCGCCAGCAGCTCAAGAGGGGTCACAGATACGCAGTATTTT
.,TRBV30,TRBJ1-5,.,CAWQGGSNQPQHF,TGTGCCTGGCAGGGAGGGAGCAATCAGCCCCAGCATTTT
.,TRBV4-1,TRBJ2-3,.,CASSQNIGTDTQYF,TGCGCCAGCAGCCAGAACATAGGCACAGATACGCAGTATTTT
TRBD1,TRBV7-6,TRBJ2-5,few,CASSLALRWGTGRGETQYF,TGTGCCAGCAGCTTAGCGTTGCGGTGGGGGACAGGGAGAGGAGAGACCCAGTACTTC
.,TRBV6-6,TRBJ1-1,.,CASSPRGDTEAFF,TGTGCCAGCAGCCCTAGAGGAGACACTGAAGCTTTCTTT
.,TRBV5-1,TRBJ1-1,.,CASTLSTGWTEAFF,TGCGCCAGCACCCTTAGCACAGGGTGGACTGAAGCTTTCTTT
.,TRBV7-3,TRBJ2-5,.,CASSANPGPGETQYF,TGTGCCAGCAGCGCAAACCCCGGGCCGGGGGAGACCCAGTACTTC
.,TRBV5-1,TRBJ1-5,.,CASSLEPLQPQHF,TGCGCCAGCAGCTTGGAACCGCTTCAGCCCCAGCATTTT
TRBD2,TRBV6-5,TRBJ2-2,.,CASSTSGSGPGELFF,TGTGCCAGCAGTACTAGCGGGAGCGGGCCCGGGGAGCTGTTTTTT
.,TRBV7-7,TRBJ2-5,.,CASSSPLTQETQYF,TGTGCTAGCAGCTCCCCTTTAACCCAAGAGACCCAGTACTTC
.,TRBV4-3,TRBJ2-5,.,CASSQDAQGGETQYF,TGCGCCAGCAGCCAAGATGCACAGGGAGGGGAGACCCAGTACTTC